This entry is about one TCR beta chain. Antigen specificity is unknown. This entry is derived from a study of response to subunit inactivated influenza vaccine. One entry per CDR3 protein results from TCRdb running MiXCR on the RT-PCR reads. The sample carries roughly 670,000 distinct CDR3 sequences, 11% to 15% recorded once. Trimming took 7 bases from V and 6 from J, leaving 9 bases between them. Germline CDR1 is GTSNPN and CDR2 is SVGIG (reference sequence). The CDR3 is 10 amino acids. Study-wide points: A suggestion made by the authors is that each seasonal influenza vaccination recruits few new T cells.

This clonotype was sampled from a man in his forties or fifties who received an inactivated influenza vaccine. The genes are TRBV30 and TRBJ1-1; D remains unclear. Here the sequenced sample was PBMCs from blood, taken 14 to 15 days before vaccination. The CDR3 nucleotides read TGTGCCTCGGAACGCGCTGAAGCTTTCTTT. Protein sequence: CASERAEAFF.